The text below deals with one T cell receptor (beta chain). This record comes from a study of blood T cell repertoires in COVID-19. Assay: immunoSEQ multiplex PCR; the TCRdb copy retains only in-frame clones and omits some. The sample records about 190,000 clones, around 80% being singletons. This CDR3 has 12 residues. Trimming shortened V by 6 bases and J by 5 bases, and 11 bases separated the two germline ends. The germline CDR1 and CDR2 sequences are SEHNR and FQNEAQ (reference sequence). The sample comprised peripheral blood. The sequence was obtained from a woman of 80 years or more with active or convalescent COVID-19. The chain uses TRBV7-9 and TRBJ2-7, with D maybe TRBD1 (6 bases). CDR3 loop: CASSPTGNEQYF. CDR3 nucleotides: TGTGCCAGCAGTCCCACAGGGAACGAGCAGTACTTC.